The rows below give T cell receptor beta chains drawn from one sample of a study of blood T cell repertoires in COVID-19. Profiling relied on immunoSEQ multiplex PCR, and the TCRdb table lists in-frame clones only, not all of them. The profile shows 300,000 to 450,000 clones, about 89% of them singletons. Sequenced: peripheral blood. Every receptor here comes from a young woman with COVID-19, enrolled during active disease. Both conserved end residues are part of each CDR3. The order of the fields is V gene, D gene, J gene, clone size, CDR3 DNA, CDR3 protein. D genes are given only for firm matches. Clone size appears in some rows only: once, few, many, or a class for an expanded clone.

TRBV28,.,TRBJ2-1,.,TGTGCCAGCAGATTGACAGGGACGGGAGATGAGCAGTTCTTC,CASRLTGTGDEQFF
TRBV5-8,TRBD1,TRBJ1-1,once,TGTGCCAGCAGCTCGACAGGGGGCTTAATGAACACTGAAGCTTTCTTT,CASSSTGGLMNTEAFF
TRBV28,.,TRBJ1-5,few,TGTGCCAGCACCATCCAGGGGTATCAGCCCCAGCATTTT,CASTIQGYQPQHF
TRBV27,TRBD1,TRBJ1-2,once,TGTGCCAGCAGTTCCATTAACAGGGGGCCCGAAGACTATGGCTACACCTTC,CASSSINRGPEDYGYTF
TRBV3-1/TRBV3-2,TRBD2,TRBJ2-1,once,TGTGCCAGCAGCCAAGATCCGACTAGCGGGAGCAATGAGCAGTTCTTC,CASSQDPTSGSNEQFF
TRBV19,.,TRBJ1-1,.,TGTGCCAGTAGCCAGGACAGGAACACTGAAGCTTTCTTT,CASSQDRNTEAFF
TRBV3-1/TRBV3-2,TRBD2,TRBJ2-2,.,TGTGCCAGCAGCGACCTAGCGGGAGCAACAGGGGAGCTGTTTTTT,CASSDLAGATGELFF
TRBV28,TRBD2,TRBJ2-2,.,TGTGCCAGCAGTTCCCTAGCGGGAGATACCGGGGAGCTGTTTTTT,CASSSLAGDTGELFF
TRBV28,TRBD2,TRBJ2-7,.,TGTGCCAGCAGTCAATATTCGGGGGGTCCGGGGGAGCAGTACTTC,CASSQYSGGPGEQYF
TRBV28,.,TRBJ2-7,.,TGTGCCAGCGGCACGGTGGCGGGGCTCAACGAGCAGTACTTC,CASGTVAGLNEQYF
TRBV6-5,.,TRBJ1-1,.,TGTGCCAGCAGTTACTCGCCGGGAATCAACACTGAAGCTTTCTTT,CASSYSPGINTEAFF
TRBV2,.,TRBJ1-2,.,TGTGCCAGCAGTGAAACCAGGGGTGAAGGCTACACCTTC,CASSETRGEGYTF
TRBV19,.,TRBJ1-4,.,TGTGCCAGTAGTATGGAGGAAAAACTGTTTTTT,CASSMEEKLFF
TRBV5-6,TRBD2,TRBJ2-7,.,TGTGCCAGCAGCGAGAGTCGGACTAGCGTATCCTACGAGCAGTACTTC,CASSESRTSVSYEQYF
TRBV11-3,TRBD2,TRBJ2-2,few,TGTGCCAGCAGCTCAATAGCGGGGGCCACCGGGGAGCTGTTTTTT,CASSSIAGATGELFF
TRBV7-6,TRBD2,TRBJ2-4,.,TGTGCCAGCACCCCCCTAGCGGGAGCGAACATTCAGTACTTC,CASTPLAGANIQYF
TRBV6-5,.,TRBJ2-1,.,TGTGCCAGCACCCAGGTCCCGTATGATGAGCAGTTCTTC,CASTQVPYDEQFF
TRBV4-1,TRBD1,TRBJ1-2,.,TGCGCCAGCAGCATGCTGGACAGGGCGGAGGATGGCTACACCTTC,CASSMLDRAEDGYTF
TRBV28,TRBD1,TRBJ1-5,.,TGTGCCACCTGGAACGGACAGGGACCTAATCAGCCCCAGCATTTT,CATWNGQGPNQPQHF
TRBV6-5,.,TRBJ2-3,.,TGTGCCAGCAGTTACTCGCCTGGAGTACATACGCAGTATTTT,CASSYSPGVHTQYF
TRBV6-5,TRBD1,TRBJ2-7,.,TGTGCCAGCACCTCGGGACAGGGAAACGAGCAGTACTTC,CASTSGQGNEQYF
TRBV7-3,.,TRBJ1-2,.,TGTGCCAGCAGCTTAAGCGGTGACTATGGCTACACCTTC,CASSLSGDYGYTF
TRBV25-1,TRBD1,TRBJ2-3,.,TGTGCCAGTAGAAGCTCCGGGACAGGCACAGATACGCAGTATTTT,CASRSSGTGTDTQYF
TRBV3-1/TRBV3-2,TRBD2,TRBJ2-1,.,TGTGCCAGCAGCCAAGCGCGCGGGAGGGCCTCCTACAATGAGCAGTTCTTC,CASSQARGRASYNEQFF